A selection of T cell receptor beta chains follows, all from one sample in a study. In TCRdb, the 5' RACE reads were re-called with MiXCR into one record per CDR3 protein. The sample has about 50,000 distinct CDR3 sequences; 15% to 20% are singletons. Sequences were obtained from naive CD4+ T cells sorted from blood. These TCRs come from a female donor with breast cancer. Each CDR3 is given with its conserved first and last residue. The D gene is left open where the match is weak. Clone size is given for some rows only: seen once, a few or many times, or a class if the clone is expanded.

abundance	d_gene	v_gene	j_gene	CDR3aa	CDR3nt
-	-	TRBV5-5	TRBJ1-1	CASSEREEAFF	TGTGCCAGCAGCGAAAGGGAGGAAGCTTTCTTT
many	TRBD1	TRBV20-1	TRBJ2-1	CSANRGPQGSEQFF	TGCAGTGCAAACAGGGGGCCCCAGGGGAGTGAGCAGTTCTTC
few	-	TRBV6-5	TRBJ1-4	CASTRGPGNEKLFF	TGTGCCAGCACCCGGGGCCCGGGTAATGAAAAACTGTTTTTT
-	-	TRBV15	TRBJ1-2	CATSITGGLGYTF	TGTGCCACCAGCATTACCGGTGGTCTTGGCTACACCTTC
-	-	TRBV5-1	TRBJ2-7	CASSLDYYEQYF	TGCGCCAGCAGCTTGGATTACTACGAGCAGTACTTC
many	TRBD2	TRBV20-1	TRBJ2-7	CSARGATSGKYEQYF	TGCAGTGCTAGAGGCGCGACTAGCGGGAAATACGAGCAGTACTTC
-	-	TRBV5-1	TRBJ1-5	CASSLSPGANQPQHF	TGCGCCAGCAGCTTGTCACCAGGGGCCAATCAGCCCCAGCATTTT
-	TRBD1	TRBV5-1	TRBJ2-7	CASSTGQLDYEQYF	TGCGCCAGCAGCACGGGACAGTTAGACTACGAGCAGTACTTC
many	-	TRBV6-2/TRBV6-3	TRBJ1-5	CASSGVNQPQHF	TGTGCCAGCAGCGGGGTGAATCAGCCCCAGCATTTT
-	TRBD1	TRBV4-1	TRBJ2-7	CASSPGQGPSYEQYF	TGCGCCAGCAGCCCGGGACAGGGACCATCCTACGAGCAGTACTTC
-	-	TRBV5-1	TRBJ2-6	CASSLRDSGANVLTF	TGCGCCAGCAGCTTGCGTGACTCTGGGGCCAACGTCCTGACTTTC
few	-	TRBV4-2	TRBJ2-7	CASSQAPGKGSYEQYF	TGTGCCAGCAGCCAAGCCCCAGGGAAAGGCTCCTACGAGCAGTACTTC
-	-	TRBV4-1	TRBJ2-3	CASSLDGKGTDTQYF	TGCGCCAGCAGCCTAGATGGGAAAGGCACAGATACGCAGTATTTT
-	-	TRBV5-6	TRBJ1-2	CASSLAGRTGYTF	TGTGCCAGCAGCTTGGCAGGAAGGACTGGCTACACCTTC
few	-	TRBV5-1	TRBJ2-3	CASSSVSSTDTQYF	TGCGCCAGCAGCTCGGTATCCAGCACAGATACGCAGTATTTT
many	-	TRBV29-1	TRBJ2-5	CSASRAGLAIETQYF	TGCAGCGCCTCTCGGGCAGGGTTGGCGATTGAGACCCAGTACTTC
few	-	TRBV28	TRBJ2-5	CASSRSRDKPSETQYF	TGTGCCAGCAGCCGGTCCCGGGACAAACCCTCGGAGACCCAGTACTTC
-	TRBD2	TRBV20-1	TRBJ2-1	CSALTFSGDSHNEQFF	TGCAGTGCTCTTACCTTTAGCGGGGACTCCCACAATGAGCAGTTCTTC
many	-	TRBV6-1	TRBJ1-2	CASSETEVGGYTF	TGTGCCAGCAGTGAGACTGAGGTGGGCGGCTACACCTTC
few	TRBD2	TRBV7-8	TRBJ2-1	CASSFSSGRIGEQFF	TGTGCCAGCAGCTTCTCTAGCGGGCGCATAGGTGAGCAGTTCTTC
medium-sized	TRBD2	TRBV12-3/TRBV12-4	TRBJ2-3	CASSLRRGGFRTDTQYF	TGTGCCAGCAGTTTACGCCGGGGGGGCTTTAGAACAGATACGCAGTATTTT
few	-	TRBV5-1	TRBJ2-3	CASAMDGFMDTQYF	TGCGCCAGCGCCATGGACGGTTTTATGGATACGCAGTATTTT
-	TRBD1	TRBV20-1	TRBJ1-3	CSANRGSGNTIYF	TGCAGTGCTAACAGGGGCTCTGGAAACACCATATATTTT
few	-	TRBV6-1	TRBJ2-2	CASSELTGSRELFF	TGTGCCAGCAGTGAACTCACAGGGAGTAGGGAGCTGTTTTTT
many	-	TRBV7-2	TRBJ2-2	CASSPGRLANTGELFF	TGTGCCAGCAGCCCCGGTCGGCTAGCAAACACCGGGGAGCTGTTTTTT
few	-	TRBV30	TRBJ2-7	CAWSVSGTSYEQYF	TGTGCCTGGAGTGTGAGCGGAACCTCCTACGAGCAGTACTTC
-	TRBD1	TRBV5-1	TRBJ2-4	CASSRTGDLAKNIQYF	TGCGCCAGCAGCCGGACAGGGGATCTAGCCAAAAACATTCAGTACTTC
many	-	TRBV28	TRBJ1-5	CASSLDSGPQHF	TGTGCCAGCAGTTTAGATAGCGGGCCCCAGCATTTT
few	TRBD1	TRBV28	TRBJ1-5	CASSLGRGDQPQHF	TGTGCCAGCAGTTTGGGCAGGGGGGATCAGCCCCAGCATTTT
few	TRBD1	TRBV18	TRBJ1-6	CASSPGTGGIDSPLHF	TGTGCCAGCTCACCAGGGACAGGGGGCATTGATTCACCCCTCCACTTT
few	-	TRBV6-5	TRBJ1-6	CASSQYSYSPLHF	TGTGCCAGCAGCCAATATTCCTATTCACCCCTCCACTTT
many	-	TRBV5-1	TRBJ1-1	CASSLAAANTEAFF	TGCGCCAGTAGCTTGGCCGCCGCGAACACTGAAGCTTTCTTT
-	TRBD1	TRBV19	TRBJ1-6	CASSFRTGGNSPLHF	TGTGCCAGTAGTTTCCGGACAGGGGGCAACTCACCCCTCCACTTT
many	-	TRBV5-1	TRBJ1-5	CASSLGGDLSGSQHF	TGCGCCAGCAGCTTGGGCGGGGATCTTAGTGGGTCCCAGCATTTT
-	-	TRBV12-3/TRBV12-4	TRBJ2-2	CASSATGPPNTGELFF	TGTGCCAGCAGTGCAACAGGACCACCGAACACCGGGGAGCTGTTTTTT
few	-	TRBV20-1	TRBJ2-3	CSAIPIGADTDTQYF	TGCAGTGCTATACCGATCGGCGCGGACACAGATACGCAGTATTTT
-	TRBD1	TRBV28	TRBJ2-3	CASSNTGGNGDTQYF	TGTGCCAGCAGTAATACAGGGGGGAACGGGGATACGCAGTATTTT
few	TRBD1	TRBV11-2	TRBJ2-3	CASSFNEQTGTQYF	TGTGCCAGCAGCTTCAACGAACAGACAGGGACACAGTATTTT
-	-	TRBV5-1	TRBJ1-4	CASSLDPGLGEKLFF	TGCGCCAGCAGCTTGGATCCAGGCTTGGGGGAAAAACTGTTTTTT
-	TRBD1	TRBV28	TRBJ2-5	CASSSTPGTAHQETQYF	TGTGCCAGCAGTTCCACCCCCGGGACAGCCCATCAAGAGACCCAGTACTTC
many	TRBD2	TRBV5-4	TRBJ2-1	CASSWGGTQYNEQFF	TGTGCCAGCAGCTGGGGGGGGACCCAATACAATGAGCAGTTCTTC
many	TRBD2	TRBV7-2	TRBJ2-3	CASSRDYLSTDTQYF	TGTGCCAGCAGCCGGGACTACCTTAGCACAGATACGCAGTATTTT
-	-	TRBV7-2	TRBJ2-3	CASSYPCTDTQYF	TGTGCCAGCAGCTATCCATGCACAGATACGCAGTATTTT
few	-	TRBV4-1	TRBJ2-3	CASSQFQGTDTQYF	TGCGCCAGCAGCCAGTTCCAGGGCACAGATACGCAGTATTTT
-	-	TRBV27	TRBJ2-2	CASSLYPAGSTGELFF	TGTGCCAGCAGTTTATACCCAGCGGGCTCAACCGGGGAGCTGTTTTTT
few	-	TRBV5-6	TRBJ2-7	CASSLARTSEYF	TGTGCCAGCAGCTTGGCACGGACATCAGAGTACTTC
many	TRBD1	TRBV7-4	TRBJ2-7	CASPNRGLLF	TGTGCCAGTCCGAACAGGGGGCTCCTCTTC
many	TRBD2	TRBV29-1	TRBJ2-4	CSAAGPSGNIQYF	TGCAGCGCAGCGGGTCCTAGCGGAAACATTCAGTACTTC
few	-	TRBV30	TRBJ2-2	CAWSVRATELFF	TGTGCCTGGAGTGTAAGGGCAACTGAGCTGTTTTTT
-	TRBD2	TRBV4-1	TRBJ2-7	CASSQPWGLAGDSYEQYF	TGCGCCAGCAGCCAGCCATGGGGTCTAGCGGGGGATTCCTACGAGCAGTACTTC
many	TRBD2	TRBV5-1	TRBJ2-4	CASSVAGAENIQYF	TGCGCCAGCAGCGTAGCGGGAGCGGAAAACATTCAGTACTTC
-	-	TRBV5-5	TRBJ1-5	CASSLQGEQPQHF	TGTGCCAGCAGCTTACAGGGAGAACAGCCCCAGCATTTT
-	-	TRBV7-2	TRBJ2-4	CASSKLAKNIQYF	TGTGCCAGCAGCAAGCTAGCCAAAAACATTCAGTACTTC
many	-	TRBV5-6	TRBJ1-2	CASSLSAYGYTF	TGTGCCAGCAGCCTCTCGGCTTATGGCTACACCTTC
-	TRBD1	TRBV4-3	TRBJ1-2	CASSPGPGQNYGNTF	TGCGCCAGCAGCCCGGGCCCGGGACAGAACTATGGCAACACCTTC
few	TRBD2	TRBV24-1	TRBJ2-2	CATSASGSITGELFF	TGTGCCACCAGCGCCAGCGGGAGTATAACCGGGGAGCTGTTTTTT
-	-	TRBV4-3	TRBJ2-7	CASSQAYTSYEQYF	TGCGCCAGCAGCCAAGCATACACCTCCTACGAGCAGTACTTC
-	-	TRBV10-1	TRBJ2-7	CASRDGITDEQYF	TGCGCCAGCAGAGATGGGATTACCGACGAGCAGTACTTC
many	-	TRBV5-1	TRBJ1-5	CASSSGAGNQPQHF	TGCGCCAGCAGCTCCGGCGCGGGCAATCAGCCCCAGCATTTT
few	-	TRBV20-1	TRBJ2-2	CSALGQPSPGELFF	TGCAGTGCTCTCGGTCAGCCGAGTCCCGGGGAGCTGTTTTTT